The 11 T cell receptor beta chains listed next were all sequenced from one sample in a study of T cells in women clearing cervical HPV infection. Assay: immunoSEQ multiplex PCR; the TCRdb copy retains only in-frame clones and omits some. The sample table sets out about 30,000 clones. The sequenced material came from blood buffy coat. These receptors came from a woman between 18 and 70 years old with a cervical HPV16 infection that either progressed to CIN3+ or cleared (not recorded which).

Notes on this clone: Sequencing ends 3 residues short of the CDR3 end; the germline J gene provides the rest. The V gene is TRBV19, the J gene TRBJ2-4, with 8 bases that match TRBD1. With 6 bases clipped from V and 7 bases from J, the junction kept 11 bases outside the gene matches. This CDR3 has 15 amino acids. Germline CDR1 reads LNHDA; CDR2 reads SQIVND (reference sequence). CDR3 DNA (partial): TGTGCCAGTAGACCCGGGACAGGATCGCGGAACATT. Amino acids: CASRPGTGSRNI. The full CDR3 protein reads CASRPGTGSRNIQYF.

As to this clone: The read ends 3 residues before the CDR3 terminus; that terminus is restored from the germline J gene. The rearrangement uses TRBV20-1 and TRBJ1-2; weak D call: TRBD1 (6 bases). V was shortened by 6 bases and J by 5 bases, with 19 bases between the two germline ends. The CDR3 loop spans 14 amino acids. CDR1 DFQATT and CDR2 SNEGSKA come from the germline V gene (reference sequence). The CDR3 is CSAPQEGESYGYTF. The sequenced CDR3 bases are TGCAGTGCCCCTCAAGAGGGGGAGAGTTATGGC.

The CDR3 loop is CASSRPGQAPEQYF. The DNA read from the CDR3 is TGCGCCAGCAGCCGCCCGGGACAGGCTCCCGAG. This sequence joins TRBV5-1 and TRBJ2-7; 8 nucleotides agree with TRBD1. The sequence runs out 3 residues before the end of the CDR3; the remainder is reconstructed from the germline J gene. Losses at the gene ends were 4 bases for V and 6 bases for J; bases not matched to a gene: 9. This CDR3 region has 14 residues. Germline V gene data show CDR1 as SGHRS and CDR2 as YFSETQ.

To note about this clone: The sequence runs out 3 residues before the end of the CDR3; the remainder is reconstructed from the germline J gene. V usage is TRBV2 and J usage is TRBJ2-5; 8 bases line up with TRBD2. This CDR3 has 15 amino acids. Germline V gene sequence: CDR1 SNHLY, CDR2 FYNNEI. The junction had 10 bases not matched to a gene; V was cut back by 5 bases and J by 5 bases. The CDR3 sequence is CASSSSGSILETQYF. Incomplete CDR3 DNA: TGTGCCAGCAGTTCAAGCGGGAGCATCCTTGAGACC.

With respect to this clone: The CDR3 end falls 3 residues outside the read, so it is completed with the germline J gene. The V call is TRBV28, the J call TRBJ2-7, with no clear D. CDR3 size: 14 residues. Germline V gives CDR1 MDHEN, CDR2 SYDVKM. V was shortened by 7 bases and J by 5 bases, with 18 bases between the two germline ends. The CDR3 is CASMAVSRPHEQYF. CDR3 bases read: TGTGCCAGCATGGCGGTCTCGCGGCCCCACGAG.

Note on this clone: A junction boundary mismatches the germline segment, possibly from a read error. The read stops 3 residues short of the end of the CDR3; the missing end is completed from the germline J gene. The identical CDR3 is also encoded by other nucleotide sequences in the sample. The J gene is TRBJ1-3, the V gene TRBV5-1; D gene ambiguous. Germline lookup yields CDR1 SGHRS and CDR2 YFSETQ. This CDR3 contains 16 residues. Incomplete CDR3 DNA: TGCGCCAGCAGCTTGACCCTCTCGGGGTCCGGAAACACA. This gives the protein CASSLTLSGSGNT. The CDR3, in full, reads CASSLTLSGSGNTIYF. Supplemented by reference TRBV5-1 and TRBJ1-3, the full variable domain reads KAGVTQTPRYLIKTRGQQVTLSCSPISGHRSVSWYQQTPGQGLQFLFEYFSETQRNKGNFPGRFSGRQFSNSRSEMNVSTLELGDSALYLCASSLTLSGSGNTIYFGEGSWLTVV.

Comment on this clone: The read comes to an end 3 residues before the CDR3 does, leaving the germline J gene to fill in the end. The rearrangement uses TRBV19 and TRBJ2-1; 9 bases line up with TRBD1. The CDR3 has 15 residues. Germline CDR1 reads LNHDA; CDR2 reads SQIVND (reference sequence). The V and J ends lost 7 bases and 9 bases, in that order; junction bases with no gene match: 13. Partial CDR3 DNA: TGTGCCAGTATCCAACCGGGACAGGGTCGGGGTGAG. Protein sequence: CASIQPGQGRGE. The whole CDR3 sequence reads CASIQPGQGRGEQFF.

Regarding this clone: The read stops 3 residues short of the end of the CDR3; the missing end is completed from the germline J gene. The genes are TRBV20-1 and TRBJ2-3; D possibly corresponds to TRBD1 (8 bases). The CDR3 length is 15 residues. Germline-derived CDR1 and CDR2 are DFQATT and SNEGSKA (reference sequence). The sequenced CDR3 bases are TGCAGTGCTAAATGGACAGGGAGGGCCCAAGAGACG. Translated, it gives CSAKWTGRAQET. Given in full, the CDR3 is CSAKWTGRAQETQYF.

Remarks on this clone: The CDR3 end falls 3 residues outside the read, so it is completed with the germline J gene. The chain recombines TRBV5-1 with TRBJ1-4; TRBD1 matches 7 bases. The junction had 7 bases not matched to a gene; V was cut back by 1 base and J by 4 bases. The V gene's germline CDR1 is SGHRS and CDR2 YFSETQ. This CDR3 comprises 16 residues. The covered CDR3 bases are TGCGCCAGCAGCTTGCCCACAGGGGTCAGTAATGAAAAA. It specifies CASSLPTGVSNEK. The full CDR3 protein reads CASSLPTGVSNEKLFF.

Notes on this clone: The CDR3 end lies 3 residues beyond the end of the read and is filled in from the germline J gene. This sequence joins TRBV28 and TRBJ2-2, with D hard to call. Germline values: CDR1 MDHEN, CDR2 SYDVKM. The length of the CDR3 is 14 residues. V was clipped by 6 bases and J by 6 bases, with 14 bases between them. This chain's CDR3 is CASSRYQRSGELFF. The covered CDR3 bases are TGTGCCAGCAGCAGATACCAGAGGTCCGGGGAG.

In regard to this clone: The read comes to an end 3 residues before the CDR3 does, leaving the germline J gene to fill in the end. V gene TRBV30 combines with J gene TRBJ1-2; no definite D call. The CDR3 runs 13 residues. V was cut by 0 bases and J by 4 bases, with 9 bases left in between. CDR1 GTSNPN and CDR2 SVGIG come from the germline V gene (reference sequence). The part of the CDR3 DNA that was read is TGTGCCTGGAGTGTACGCAGGTTCTATGGC. It is translated as CAWSVRRFYG. The entire CDR3 reads CAWSVRRFYGYTF.